The 9 T cell receptor beta chains listed next were all sequenced from one sample in a study of T cell responses to AZD1222 COVID-19 vaccine. Using immunoSEQ multiplex PCR, the repertoire was profiled, and TCRdb retains in-frame clones only, with some absent. The data show around 80,000 clones, roughly 90% seen once. The sample in question was peripheral blood, obtained on day 0 of AZD1222 vaccination. These receptors came from an adult in good health.

The rearrangement uses TRBV10-3 and TRBJ2-1, with D possibly matching TRBD2 (7 bases). The CDR3 is 14 residues long. CDR1 and CDR2 from the germline V gene are ENHRY and SYGVKD. The V end lost 6 bases, the J end lost 2 bases, and 11 bases lay between the germline ends. In DNA form, the CDR3 reads TGTGCCATCAGGGGGGGGGCCGCCTACAATGAGCAGTTCTTC. Protein: CAIRGGAAYNEQFF.

This chain links TRBV27 with TRBJ2-3, with no clear D. Germline V CDR1 and CDR2: MNHEY, SMNVEV (reference sequence). CDR3 length: 15 amino acids. Trimming left V 1 base short and J 2 bases short, with 10 bases between. CDR3 in amino acids: CASSLYTGSTDTQYF. The CDR3 nucleotides are TGTGCCAGCAGTTTATATACGGGCTCCACAGATACGCAGTATTTT.

This chain uses TRBV6-6 with TRBJ2-1; 7 bases agree with TRBD1. Losses at the gene ends were 8 bases for V and 3 bases for J; bases not matched to a gene: 10. Germline V lookup: CDR1 MNHNY, CDR2 SVGAGI (reference sequence). CDR3 length: 15 residues. The CDR3 loop reads CASGKGQLSYNEQFF. The CDR3 DNA is TGTGCCAGCGGAAAGGGACAGCTAAGCTACAATGAGCAGTTCTTC.

The chain recombines TRBV30 with TRBJ1-4; the D gene is possibly TRBD1 (6 bases). Germline V CDR1 and CDR2: GTSNPN, SVGIG (reference sequence). This CDR3 contains 14 residues. V lost 5 bases, J lost 5 bases, and 15 bases lay in between. This CDR3 is CAWHTGKWNEKLFF. The CDR3 bases are TGTGCCTGGCACACAGGGAAGTGGAATGAAAAACTGTTTTTT.

With respect to this clone: The junction departs from the called germline gene at one end, perhaps through a read error. This rearrangement joins TRBV19 to TRBJ2-5; weak D call: TRBD2 (6 bases). This CDR3 is 13 amino acids long. Looked up from germline, CDR1 is LNHDA and CDR2 is SQIVND (reference sequence). This CDR3 is CASSTGLEEAQYF. In nucleotides, the CDR3 is TGTGCCAGTAGTACGGGACTGGAAGAGGCCCAGTACTTC.

This clone was counted a single time. The chain recombines TRBV7-9 with TRBJ2-3; weak D call: TRBD1 (6 bases). Germline V CDR1 and CDR2: SEHNR, FQNEAQ (reference sequence). V was cut by 10 bases and J by 6 bases, with 20 bases left in between. This CDR3 is built from 14 residues. The CDR3 sequence: CANTGGGGSDTQYF. CDR3 bases: TGTGCCAACACGGGCGGTGGGGGCTCGGATACGCAGTATTTT.

The chain employs TRBV4-3 and TRBJ1-3; D is unresolved. Trimming cost V 0 bases and J 3 bases, with 12 bases left between them. Per the germline V gene, CDR1 is LGHNA and CDR2 is YSLEER. The CDR3 sequence is 16 residues long. As DNA, the CDR3 is TGCGCCAGCAGCCAAGATCCTGGGTGGGTTGGAAACACCATATATTTT. Translated: CASSQDPGWVGNTIYF.

The rearrangement uses TRBV10-2 and TRBJ2-7; no definite D call. Trimming cost V 10 bases and J 3 bases, with 7 bases left between them. The germline V gene encodes CDR1 WSHSY and CDR2 SAAADI. The CDR3 runs to 10 residues. CDR3 in amino acids: CATRLYEQYF. The CDR3, as DNA: TGCGCCACCCGTCTCTACGAGCAGTACTTC.

The chain is built from TRBV5-1 and TRBJ2-6, with unresolved D. Trimming shortened V by 4 bases and J by 0 bases, and 8 bases separated the two germline ends. The CDR3 contains 15 residues. CDR1 is SGHRS, CDR2 YFSETQ, per germline. CDR3: CASSRGGSGANVLTF. CDR3 nucleotides: TGCGCCAGCAGCCGAGGTGGCTCTGGGGCCAACGTCCTGACTTTC.